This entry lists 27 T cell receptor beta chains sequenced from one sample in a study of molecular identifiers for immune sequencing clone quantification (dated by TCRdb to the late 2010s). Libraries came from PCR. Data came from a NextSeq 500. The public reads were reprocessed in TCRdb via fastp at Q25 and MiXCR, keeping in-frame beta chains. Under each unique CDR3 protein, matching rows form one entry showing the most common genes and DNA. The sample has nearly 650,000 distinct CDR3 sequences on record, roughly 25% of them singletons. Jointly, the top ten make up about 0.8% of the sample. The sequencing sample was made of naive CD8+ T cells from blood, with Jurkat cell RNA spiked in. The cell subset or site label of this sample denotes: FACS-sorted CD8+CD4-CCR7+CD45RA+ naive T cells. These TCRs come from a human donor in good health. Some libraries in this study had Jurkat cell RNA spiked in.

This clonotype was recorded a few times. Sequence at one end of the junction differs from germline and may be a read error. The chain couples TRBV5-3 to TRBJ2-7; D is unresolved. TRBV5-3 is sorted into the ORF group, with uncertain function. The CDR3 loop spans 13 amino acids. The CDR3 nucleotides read TGTGCCAGCAGCTTTGTCAGTGGCTACGAGCAGTACTTC. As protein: CASSFVSGYEQYF.

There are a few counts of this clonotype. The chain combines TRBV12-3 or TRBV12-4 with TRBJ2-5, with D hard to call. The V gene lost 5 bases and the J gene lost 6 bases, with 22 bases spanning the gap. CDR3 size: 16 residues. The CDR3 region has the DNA TGTGCCAGCAGTGAGACTTCACCGGATCCCGTACAGACCCAGTACTTC. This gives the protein CASSETSPDPVQTQYF.

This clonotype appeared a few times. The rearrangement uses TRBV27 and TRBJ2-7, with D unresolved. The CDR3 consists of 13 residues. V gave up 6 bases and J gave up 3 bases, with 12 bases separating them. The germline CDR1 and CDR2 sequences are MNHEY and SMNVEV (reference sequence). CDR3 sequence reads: CASRLSDGYEQYF. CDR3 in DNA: TGTGCCAGCAGACTCTCGGACGGCTACGAGCAGTACTTC.

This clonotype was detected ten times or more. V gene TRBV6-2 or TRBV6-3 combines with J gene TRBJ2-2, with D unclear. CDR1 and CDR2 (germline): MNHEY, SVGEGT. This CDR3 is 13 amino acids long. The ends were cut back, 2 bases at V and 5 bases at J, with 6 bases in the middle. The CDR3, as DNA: TGTGCCAGCAGTTACAGTCTAACCGGGGAGCTGTTTTTT. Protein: CASSYSLTGELFF.

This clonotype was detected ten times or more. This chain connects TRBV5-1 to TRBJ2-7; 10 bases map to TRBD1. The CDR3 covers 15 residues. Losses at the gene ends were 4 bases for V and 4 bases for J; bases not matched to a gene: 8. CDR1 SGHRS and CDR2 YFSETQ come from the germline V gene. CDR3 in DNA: TGCGCCAGCAGCATAAAGACAGGGGGCTCGTACGAGCAGTACTTC. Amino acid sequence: CASSIKTGGSYEQYF. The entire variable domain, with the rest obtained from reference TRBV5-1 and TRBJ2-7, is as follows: KAGVTQTPRYLIKTRGQQVTLSCSPISGHRSVSWYQQTPGQGLQFLFEYFSETQRNKGNFPGRFSGRQFSNSRSEMNVSTLELGDSALYLCASSIKTGGSYEQYFGPGTRLTVT.

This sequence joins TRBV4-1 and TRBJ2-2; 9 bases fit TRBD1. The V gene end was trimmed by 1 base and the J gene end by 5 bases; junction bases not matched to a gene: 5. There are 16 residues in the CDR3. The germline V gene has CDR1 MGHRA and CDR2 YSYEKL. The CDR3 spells CASSQVQGAITGELFF. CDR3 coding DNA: TGCGCCAGCAGCCAAGTACAGGGGGCGATTACCGGGGAGCTGTTTTTT.

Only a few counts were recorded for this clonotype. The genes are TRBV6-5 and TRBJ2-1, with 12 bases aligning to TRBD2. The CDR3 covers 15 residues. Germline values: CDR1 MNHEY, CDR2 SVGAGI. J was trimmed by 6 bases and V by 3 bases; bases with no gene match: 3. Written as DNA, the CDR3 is TGTGCCAGCAGTTATCGACTAGCGGGGGTCAATGAGCAGTTCTTC. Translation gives CASSYRLAGVNEQFF.

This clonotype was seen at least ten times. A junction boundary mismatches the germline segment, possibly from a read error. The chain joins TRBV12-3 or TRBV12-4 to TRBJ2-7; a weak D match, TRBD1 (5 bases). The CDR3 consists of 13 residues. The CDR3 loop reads CASTLGVSYEQYF. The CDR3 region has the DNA TGTGCCAGCACTTTAGGGGTTTCCTACGAGCAGTACTTC.

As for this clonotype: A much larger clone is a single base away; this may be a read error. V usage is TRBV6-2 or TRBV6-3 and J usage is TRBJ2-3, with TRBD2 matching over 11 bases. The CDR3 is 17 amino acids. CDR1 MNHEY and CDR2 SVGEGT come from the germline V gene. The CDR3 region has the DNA TGTGCCAGCAGTTACTCCACTAGCGGGGGCCACACAGTTACGCAGTATTTT. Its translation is CASSYSTSGGHTVTQYF.

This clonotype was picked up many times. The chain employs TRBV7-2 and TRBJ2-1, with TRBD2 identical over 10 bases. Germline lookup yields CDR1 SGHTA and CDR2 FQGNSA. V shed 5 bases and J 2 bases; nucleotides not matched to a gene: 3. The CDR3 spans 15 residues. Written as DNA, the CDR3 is TGTGCCAGCAGCCCTAGCGGGGGCACCTACAATGAGCAGTTCTTC. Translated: CASSPSGGTYNEQFF.

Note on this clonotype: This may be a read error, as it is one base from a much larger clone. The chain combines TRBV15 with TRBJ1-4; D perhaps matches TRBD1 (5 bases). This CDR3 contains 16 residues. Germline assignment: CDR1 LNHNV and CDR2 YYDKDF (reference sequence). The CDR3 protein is CAASSDGRDLLEKLFF. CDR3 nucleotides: TGTGCCGCCAGCAGCGATGGAAGGGACCTACTCGAAAAACTGTTTTTT.

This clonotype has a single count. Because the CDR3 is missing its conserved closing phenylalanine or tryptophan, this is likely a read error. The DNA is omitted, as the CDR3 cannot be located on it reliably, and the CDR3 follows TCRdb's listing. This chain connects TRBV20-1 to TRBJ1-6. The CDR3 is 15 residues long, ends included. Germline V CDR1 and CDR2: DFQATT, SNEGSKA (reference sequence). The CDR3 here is CSARVVSSYNSPHPI.

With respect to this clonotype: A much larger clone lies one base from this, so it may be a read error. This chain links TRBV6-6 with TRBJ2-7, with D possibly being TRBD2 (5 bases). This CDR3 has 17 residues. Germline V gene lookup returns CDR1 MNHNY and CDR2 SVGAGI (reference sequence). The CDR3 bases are TGTGCCGGCAGTTACTCGAGGGTATTCGGAGGAGCCTACGAGCAGTACTTC. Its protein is CAGSYSRVFGGAYEQYF.

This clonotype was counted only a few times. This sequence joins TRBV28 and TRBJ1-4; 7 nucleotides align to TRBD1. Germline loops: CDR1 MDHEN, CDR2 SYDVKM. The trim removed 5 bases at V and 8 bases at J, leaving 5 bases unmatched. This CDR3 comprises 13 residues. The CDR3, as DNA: TGTGCCAGCAGTCCGACAGGGCCGGAAAAACTGTTTTTT. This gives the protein CASSPTGPEKLFF.

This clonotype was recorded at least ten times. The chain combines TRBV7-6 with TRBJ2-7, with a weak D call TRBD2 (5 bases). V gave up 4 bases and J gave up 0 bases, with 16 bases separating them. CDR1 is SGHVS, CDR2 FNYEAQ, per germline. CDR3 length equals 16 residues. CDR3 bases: TGTGCCAGCAGCTCCCGGGCCCTTGGGAGCTCCTACGAGCAGTACTTC. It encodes CASSSRALGSSYEQYF.

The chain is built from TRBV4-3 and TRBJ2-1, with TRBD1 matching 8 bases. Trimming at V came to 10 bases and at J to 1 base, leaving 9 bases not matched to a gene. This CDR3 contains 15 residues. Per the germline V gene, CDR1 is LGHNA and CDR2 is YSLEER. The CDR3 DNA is TGCGCCACCCATACGGACAGGGCGTCCTACAATGAGCAGTTCTTC. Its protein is CATHTDRASYNEQFF.

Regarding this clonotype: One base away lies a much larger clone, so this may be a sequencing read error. The CDR3 bases are TGTGCCAGCAGTTACAACGGGGGTCCAAATGGAAAACTGTTTTTT. This gives the protein CASSYNGGPNGKLFF. This sequence joins TRBV6-5 and TRBJ1-4, with D possibly being TRBD1 (5 bases). CDR3 length: 15 amino acids. Germline CDR1 is MNHEY and CDR2 is SVGAGI.

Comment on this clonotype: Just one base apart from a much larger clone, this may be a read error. CDR3 protein: CSARRLENGQYF. The DNA of the CDR3 is TGCAGTGCCAGAAGACTAGAGAACGGGCAGTACTTC. This chain connects TRBV20-1 to TRBJ2-7; D may be TRBD2 (6 bases). CDR1 and CDR2 (germline): DFQATT, SNEGSKA (reference sequence). The CDR3 covers 12 residues. Trimming cost V 6 bases and J 9 bases, with 18 bases left between them.

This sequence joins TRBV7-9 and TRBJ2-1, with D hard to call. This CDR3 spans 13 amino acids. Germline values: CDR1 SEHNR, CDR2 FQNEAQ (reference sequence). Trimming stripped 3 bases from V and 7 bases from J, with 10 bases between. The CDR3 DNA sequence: TGTGCCAGCAGCTTCCCCTCTAGGAATGAGCAGTTCTTC. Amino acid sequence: CASSFPSRNEQFF.

CDR3 DNA: TGTGCCAGCAGCCCCCTGACGGGGGGCACCGGGGAGCTGTTTTTT. This translates into CASSPLTGGTGELFF. This chain joins TRBV3-1 and TRBJ2-2; 7 bases map to TRBD2. V was pared by 4 bases and J by 4 bases, with 6 bases of the junction left unmatched. This CDR3 has 15 amino acids. The germline V gene has CDR1 LGHDT and CDR2 YNNKEL (reference sequence).

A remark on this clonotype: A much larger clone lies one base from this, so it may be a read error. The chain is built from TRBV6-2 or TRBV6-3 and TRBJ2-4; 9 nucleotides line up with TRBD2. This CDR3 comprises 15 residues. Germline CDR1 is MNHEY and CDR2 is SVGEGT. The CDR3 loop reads CASSYVAGDKNTQYF. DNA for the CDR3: TGTGCCAGCAGTTACGTAGCGGGAGACAAAAACACTCAGTACTTC.

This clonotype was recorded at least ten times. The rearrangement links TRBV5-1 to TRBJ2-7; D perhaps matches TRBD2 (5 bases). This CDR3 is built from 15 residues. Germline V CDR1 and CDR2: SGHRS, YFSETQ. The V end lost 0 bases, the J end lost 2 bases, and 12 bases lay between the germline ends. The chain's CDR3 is CASSLAFEGTYEQYF. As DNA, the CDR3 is TGCGCCAGCAGCTTGGCCTTTGAGGGAACCTACGAGCAGTACTTC.

CDR3 amino acids: CASSFGQGVAEAFF. In DNA form, the CDR3 reads TGTGCCAGCAGCTTTGGGCAGGGGGTCGCTGAAGCTTTCTTT. V usage is TRBV5-5 and J usage is TRBJ1-1; 7 nucleotides line up with TRBD1. The CDR3 spans 14 residues. Germline V CDR1 and CDR2: SGHKS, YYEKEE (reference sequence). J lost 6 bases, V lost 2 bases, and 7 bases had no gene match.

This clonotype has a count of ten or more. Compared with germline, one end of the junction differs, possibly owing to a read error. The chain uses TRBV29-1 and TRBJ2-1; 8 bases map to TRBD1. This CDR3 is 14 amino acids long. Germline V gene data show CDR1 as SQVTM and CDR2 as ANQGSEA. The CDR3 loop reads CSVEDRGSYNEQFF. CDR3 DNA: TGCAGCGTGGAAGACAGGGGATCCTACAATGAGCAGTTCTTC.

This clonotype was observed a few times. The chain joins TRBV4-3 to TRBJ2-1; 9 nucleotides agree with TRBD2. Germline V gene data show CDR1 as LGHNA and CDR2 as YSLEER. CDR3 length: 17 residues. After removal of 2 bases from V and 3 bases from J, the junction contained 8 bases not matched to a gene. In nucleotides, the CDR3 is TGCGCCAGCAGCCAAAGTCTGAGACTAGCGGACTACAATGAGCAGTTCTTC. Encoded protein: CASSQSLRLADYNEQFF.

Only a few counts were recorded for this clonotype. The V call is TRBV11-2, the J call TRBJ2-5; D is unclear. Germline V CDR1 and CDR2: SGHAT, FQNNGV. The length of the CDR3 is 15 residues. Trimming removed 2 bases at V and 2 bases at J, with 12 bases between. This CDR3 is CASSLYARPQETQYF. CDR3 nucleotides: TGTGCCAGCAGCTTATATGCTAGGCCTCAAGAGACCCAGTACTTC. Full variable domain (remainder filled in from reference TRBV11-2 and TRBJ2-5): EAGVAQSPRYKIIEKRQSVAFWCNPISGHATLYWYQQILGQGPKLLIQFQNNGVVDDSQLPKDRFSAERLKGVDSTLKIQPAKLEDSAVYLCASSLYARPQETQYFGPGTRLLVL.

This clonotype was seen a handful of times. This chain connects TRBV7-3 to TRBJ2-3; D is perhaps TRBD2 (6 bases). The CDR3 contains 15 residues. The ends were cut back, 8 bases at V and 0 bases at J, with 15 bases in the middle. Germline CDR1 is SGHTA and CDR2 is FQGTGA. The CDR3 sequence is CASSFMGGSTDTQYF. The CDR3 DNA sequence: TGTGCCAGCTCCTTCATGGGGGGTAGCACAGATACGCAGTATTTT. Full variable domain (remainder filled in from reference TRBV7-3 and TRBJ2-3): GAGVSQTPSNKVTEKGKYVELRCDPISGHTALYWYRQSLGQGPEFLIYFQGTGAADDSGLPNDRFFAVRPEGSVSTLKIQRTERGDSAVYLCASSFMGGSTDTQYFGPGTRLTVL.